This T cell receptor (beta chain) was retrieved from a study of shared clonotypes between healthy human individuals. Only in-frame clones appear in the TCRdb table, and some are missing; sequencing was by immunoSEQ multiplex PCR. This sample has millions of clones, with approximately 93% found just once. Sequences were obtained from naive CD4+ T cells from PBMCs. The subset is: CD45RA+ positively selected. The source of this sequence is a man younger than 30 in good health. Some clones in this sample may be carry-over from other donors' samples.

This chain's CDR3 is CASSLGSSGRANEQFF. CDR3 coding DNA: TGCGCCAGCAGCTTGGGTTCTAGCGGGAGGGCCAATGAGCAGTTCTTC. The rearrangement joins TRBV5-1 to TRBJ2-1; TRBD2 matches at 12 bases. CDR1 is SGHRS, CDR2 YFSETQ, per germline. Trimming took 0 bases from V and 6 from J; bases not matched to a gene: 4. The CDR3 is made up of 16 amino acids.